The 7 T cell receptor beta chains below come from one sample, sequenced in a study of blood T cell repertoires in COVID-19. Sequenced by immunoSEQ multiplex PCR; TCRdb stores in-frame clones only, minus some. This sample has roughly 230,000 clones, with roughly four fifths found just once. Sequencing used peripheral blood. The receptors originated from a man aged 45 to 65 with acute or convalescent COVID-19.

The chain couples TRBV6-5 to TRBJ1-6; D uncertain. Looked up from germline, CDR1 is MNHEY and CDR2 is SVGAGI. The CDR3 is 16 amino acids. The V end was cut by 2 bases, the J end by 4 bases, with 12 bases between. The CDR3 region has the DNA TGTGCCAGCAGTTACGCCGCTCGAGGGTATAATTCACCCCTCCACTTT. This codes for CASSYAARGYNSPLHF.

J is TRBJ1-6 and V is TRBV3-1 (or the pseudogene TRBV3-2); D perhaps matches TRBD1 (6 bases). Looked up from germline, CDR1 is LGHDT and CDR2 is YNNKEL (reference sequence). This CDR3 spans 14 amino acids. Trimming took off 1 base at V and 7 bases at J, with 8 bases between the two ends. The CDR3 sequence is CASSQAGDNSPLHF. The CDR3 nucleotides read TGTGCCAGCAGCCAAGCAGGGGACAATTCACCCCTCCACTTT.

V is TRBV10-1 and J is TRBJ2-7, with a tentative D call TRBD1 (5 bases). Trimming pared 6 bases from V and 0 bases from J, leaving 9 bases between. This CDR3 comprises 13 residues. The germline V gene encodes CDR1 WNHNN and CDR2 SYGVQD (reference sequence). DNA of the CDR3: TGCGCCAGCAGCCAGGGTCCCTCCTACGAGCAGTACTTC. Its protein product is CASSQGPSYEQYF.

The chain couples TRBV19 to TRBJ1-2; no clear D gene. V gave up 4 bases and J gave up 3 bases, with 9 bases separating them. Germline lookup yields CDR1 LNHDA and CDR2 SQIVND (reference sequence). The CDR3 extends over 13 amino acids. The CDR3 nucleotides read TGTGCCAGTAGTACTGAGGGCGACTATGGCTACACCTTC. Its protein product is CASSTEGDYGYTF.

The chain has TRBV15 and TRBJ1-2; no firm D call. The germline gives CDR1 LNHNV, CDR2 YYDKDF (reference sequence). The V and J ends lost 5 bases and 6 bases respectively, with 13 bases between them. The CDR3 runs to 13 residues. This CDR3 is CATSFQSRDGYTF. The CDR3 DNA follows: TGTGCCACCAGCTTTCAAAGTCGGGATGGCTACACCTTC.

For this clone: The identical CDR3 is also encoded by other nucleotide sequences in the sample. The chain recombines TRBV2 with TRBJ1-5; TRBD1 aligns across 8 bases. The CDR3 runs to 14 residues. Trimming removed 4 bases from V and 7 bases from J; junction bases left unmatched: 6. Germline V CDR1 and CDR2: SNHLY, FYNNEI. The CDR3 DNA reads TGTGCCAGCAGTGGGACAGGGCTCGGCCAGCCCCAGCATTTT. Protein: CASSGTGLGQPQHF.

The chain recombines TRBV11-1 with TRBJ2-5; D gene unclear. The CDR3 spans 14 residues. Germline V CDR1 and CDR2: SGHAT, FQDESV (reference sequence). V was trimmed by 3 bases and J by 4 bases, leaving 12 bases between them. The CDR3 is CASSFNSGPETQYF. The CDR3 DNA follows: TGTGCCAGCAGCTTTAACTCAGGTCCAGAGACCCAGTACTTC.